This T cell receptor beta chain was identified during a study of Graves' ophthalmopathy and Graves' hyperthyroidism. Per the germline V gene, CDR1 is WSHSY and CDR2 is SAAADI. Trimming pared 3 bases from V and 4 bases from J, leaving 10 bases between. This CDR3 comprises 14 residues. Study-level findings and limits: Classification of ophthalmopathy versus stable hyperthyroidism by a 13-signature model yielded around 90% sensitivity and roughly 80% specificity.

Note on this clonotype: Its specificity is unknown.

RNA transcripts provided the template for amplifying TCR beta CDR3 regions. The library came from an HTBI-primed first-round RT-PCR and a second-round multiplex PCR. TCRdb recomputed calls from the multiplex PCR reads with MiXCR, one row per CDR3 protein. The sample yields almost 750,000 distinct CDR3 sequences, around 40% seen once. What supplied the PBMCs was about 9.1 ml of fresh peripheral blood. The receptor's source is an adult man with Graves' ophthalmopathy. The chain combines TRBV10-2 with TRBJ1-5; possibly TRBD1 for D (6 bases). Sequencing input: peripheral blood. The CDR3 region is CASSDGTRNQPQHF. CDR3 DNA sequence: TGCGCCAGCAGTGACGGGACACGAAATCAGCCCCAGCATTTT.